Listed here are 24 T cell receptor beta chains from one sample, sequenced in a study of post-analysis software for immune sequencing data. Libraries were made from TCR beta cDNA, and they carried unique molecular identifiers. TCRdb re-called the PCR reads with MiXCR, one entry per CDR3 protein. The sample shows 150,000 to 200,000 distinct CDR3 sequences, about 36% of them seen only once. The source material was blood, sampled after autologous hematopoietic stem cell transplantation. The receptors stem from a girl aged 5 to 17 with multiple sclerosis.

This clonotype has more than one count but fewer than ten. This chain links TRBV20-1 with TRBJ1-2; 12 bases match TRBD1. There are 15 residues in the CDR3. Trimming cost V 7 bases and J 6 bases; bases outside gene matches: 12. Germline-derived CDR1 and CDR2 are DFQATT and SNEGSKA (reference sequence). The CDR3 is CSGGTGGRTRDGYTF. CDR3 nucleotides: TGCAGTGGGGGGACAGGGGGCCGGACGCGCGATGGCTACACCTTC.

This clonotype was counted only a few times. The chain recombines TRBV7-9 with TRBJ1-2; D not resolved. In germline, CDR1 is SEHNR, CDR2 FQNEAQ (reference sequence). The CDR3 is 17 amino acids. The ends were cut back, 1 base at V and 5 bases at J, with 20 bases in the middle. The CDR3 loop reads CASSLGEGFYPPYGYTF. CDR3 in DNA: TGTGCCAGCAGCTTAGGGGAAGGGTTTTACCCTCCTTATGGCTACACCTTC.

This clonotype has at least ten counts. This chain uses TRBV12-3 or TRBV12-4 with TRBJ2-7, with TRBD2 identical over 13 bases. With 6 bases clipped from V and 2 bases from J, the junction kept 4 bases outside the gene matches. The CDR3 has 15 amino acids. The CDR3 region has the DNA TGTGCCAGCAGCTCCGGGACTAGCGGGGCCTACGAGCAGTACTTC. Translating gives CASSSGTSGAYEQYF.

This clonotype has more than one count but fewer than ten. The chain combines TRBV7-2 with TRBJ2-4; 7 bases align to TRBD1. V was clipped by 4 bases and J by 8 bases; unmatched bases: 8. There are 14 residues in the CDR3. Germline values: CDR1 SGHTA, CDR2 FQGNSA. CDR3 sequence (DNA): TGTGCCAGCAGCTCCACAGGGGCCGCGGACATTCAGTACTTC. The encoded protein is CASSSTGAADIQYF.

The chain carries TRBV6-6 and TRBJ1-1, with 8 bases lining up with TRBD1. V was clipped by 2 bases and J by 1 base; unmatched bases: 3. The CDR3 loop spans 15 amino acids. In germline, CDR1 is MNHNY, CDR2 SVGAGI (reference sequence). The CDR3 loop is CASSYPDRENTEAFF. CDR3 sequence (DNA): TGTGCCAGCAGTTACCCGGACAGGGAGAACACTGAAGCTTTCTTT.

Many counts were recorded for this clonotype. The genes are TRBV29-1 and TRBJ2-7; D unclear. The CDR3 consists of 11 residues. The V gene lost 7 bases and the J gene lost 0 bases, with 7 bases spanning the gap. Germline values: CDR1 SQVTM, CDR2 ANQGSEA. CDR3 sequence (DNA): TGCAGCGCCAGGATCTCCTACGAGCAGTACTTC. This encodes CSARISYEQYF.

This clonotype was counted between two and nine times. This sequence joins TRBV30 and TRBJ2-7, with 9 bases matching TRBD1. The germline V gene has CDR1 GTSNPN and CDR2 SVGIG (reference sequence). The CDR3 contains 11 residues. V was pared by 6 bases and J by 9 bases, with 6 bases of the junction left unmatched. CDR3 amino acids: CACLQGARQYF. The DNA of the CDR3 is TGTGCCTGCCTACAGGGGGCGCGGCAGTACTTC.

This clonotype is a singleton in its sample. This sequence joins TRBV25-1 and TRBJ1-1; D not certain. The CDR3 sequence is 13 residues long. The ends were cut back, 3 bases at V and 5 bases at J, with 10 bases in the middle. Per the germline V gene, CDR1 is MGHDK and CDR2 is SYGVNS. CDR3 DNA: TGTGCCAGCAGTGAGGTGGGGAGGACTGAAGCTTTCTTT. Encoded protein: CASSEVGRTEAFF.

The chain links TRBV12-3 or TRBV12-4 to TRBJ2-1; D possibly corresponds to TRBD2 (5 bases). Trimming took off 5 bases at V and 0 bases at J, with 11 bases between the two ends. The CDR3 extends over 15 amino acids. Written as DNA, the CDR3 is TGTGCCAGCAGTCCAGGACTCTACTCCTACAATGAGCAGTTCTTC. Residues: CASSPGLYSYNEQFF.

The CDR3 sequence is CASSIPGQGNNEQFF. In nucleotides, the CDR3 is TGCGCCAGCAGCATCCCGGGACAGGGGAACAATGAGCAGTTCTTC. This chain links TRBV5-1 with TRBJ2-1; 10 nucleotides agree with TRBD1. Trimming at V came to 4 bases and at J to 5 bases, leaving 6 bases not matched to a gene. Germline CDR1 reads SGHRS; CDR2 reads YFSETQ. CDR3 length: 15 amino acids.

The chain combines TRBV12-3 or TRBV12-4 with TRBJ1-5, with D hard to call. The CDR3 covers 14 residues. V lost 5 bases, J lost 6 bases, and 14 bases lay in between. The CDR3 region has the DNA TGTGCCAGCAGTCCCCCTCCTGAGAGTCAGCCCCAGCATTTT. This gives the protein CASSPPPESQPQHF.

At least ten counts were recorded for this clonotype. The chain carries TRBV10-2 and TRBJ1-2; D unclear. Germline V gene data show CDR1 as WSHSY and CDR2 as SAAADI. The V gene lost 4 bases and the J gene lost 1 base, with 13 bases spanning the gap. The CDR3 is 15 residues long. The CDR3 loop reads CASSVWARHNYGYTF. As DNA, the CDR3 is TGCGCCAGCAGTGTTTGGGCCCGTCATAACTATGGCTACACCTTC.

The table lists this clonotype with a few counts. With a much larger clone just one base away, this may be a read error. The rearrangement uses TRBV29-1 and TRBJ2-7; 8 bases match TRBD1. CDR3 length equals 12 residues. Germline lookup yields CDR1 SQVTM and CDR2 ANQGSEA. V lost 7 bases to trimming and J lost 2 bases; unmatched junction nucleotides: 4. The CDR3 region has the DNA TGCAGCGGTGACAGGGGACCCTACGAGCAGTACTTC. Encoded protein: CSGDRGPYEQYF.

The chain combines TRBV20-1 with TRBJ1-4; tentatively, D is TRBD1 (5 bases). The CDR3 extends over 15 amino acids. In germline, CDR1 is DFQATT, CDR2 SNEGSKA (reference sequence). V lost 0 bases to trimming and J lost 8 bases, with 16 bases between them. The CDR3, as DNA: TGCAGTGCTAGAGACCTGGGGCGGCGAGGCGAAAAACTGTTTTTT. Its translation: CSARDLGRRGEKLFF.

This clonotype was counted only a few times. V usage is TRBV20-1 and J usage is TRBJ2-5; 8 nucleotides align to TRBD2. The CDR3 runs 15 residues. V shed 0 bases, J shed 13 bases, and the junction held 16 bases outside the gene matches. The germline V gene has CDR1 DFQATT and CDR2 SNEGSKA (reference sequence). CDR3 protein: CSAREVTSGKPTGYF. In DNA, the CDR3 is TGCAGTGCTAGAGAGGTTACTAGCGGCAAACCCACGGGGTACTTC.

This clonotype was seen repeatedly, ten times or more. The rearrangement links TRBV28 to TRBJ2-4, with unresolved D. Between the trimmed V and J ends, which lost 2 bases and 6 bases, there was a span of 8 bases. In germline, CDR1 is MDHEN, CDR2 SYDVKM. The CDR3 loop spans 13 amino acids. The CDR3 DNA reads as TGTGCCAGCAGTTTACCTCAGACAAACATTCAGTACTTC. Its protein is CASSLPQTNIQYF. Complete variable domain (other parts from reference TRBV28 and TRBJ2-4): DVKVTQSSRYLVKRTGEKVFLECVQDMDHENMFWYRQDPGLGLRLIYFSYDVKMKEKGDIPEGYSVSREKKERFSLILESASTNQTSMYLCASSLPQTNIQYFGAGTRLSVL.

The chain links TRBV5-1 to TRBJ2-2; 9 bases align to TRBD1. Germline CDR1 SGHRS, CDR2 YFSETQ. V lost 4 bases and J lost 3; bases outside the gene matches: 4. The CDR3 spans 15 residues. The CDR3 spells CASSQGQGHTGELFF. CDR3 in DNA: TGCGCCAGCAGCCAGGGACAGGGCCACACCGGGGAGCTGTTTTTT.

The genes are TRBV5-1 and TRBJ2-2; D unclear. Germline loops: CDR1 SGHRS, CDR2 YFSETQ. The CDR3 runs to 14 residues. Trimming pared 1 base from V and 0 bases from J, leaving 4 bases between. CDR3 coding DNA: TGCGCCAGCAGCTTGAGTCCGAACACCGGGGAGCTGTTTTTT. Protein sequence: CASSLSPNTGELFF.

The chain combines TRBV29-1 with TRBJ2-7; TRBD1 is a possible D gene (6 bases). V was cut by 5 bases and J by 3 bases, with 8 bases left in between. CDR1 SQVTM and CDR2 ANQGSEA come from the germline V gene. There are 11 residues in the CDR3. The CDR3 is CSVHRDYEQYF. In DNA, the CDR3 is TGCAGCGTTCACAGGGACTACGAGCAGTACTTC.

The chain employs TRBV5-1 and TRBJ2-4; D remains ambiguous. The J call could be wrong; TRBJ2-7 is a better fit for the DNA end. CDR3 length: 14 amino acids. Germline V gives CDR1 SGHRS, CDR2 YFSETQ. The CDR3 sequence: CASSLVVSPYEQYF. CDR3 nucleotides: TGCGCCAGCAGCTTGGTAGTGTCCCCCTACGAGCAGTACTTC.

This clonotype was counted a few times. CDR3 sequence reads: CASSSRRNYEQYF. The CDR3 nucleotides are TGTGCCAGCAGCTCTAGGAGAAACTACGAGCAGTACTTC. This chain links TRBV6-2 or TRBV6-3 with TRBJ2-7; D not certain. The CDR3 has 13 amino acids. Per the germline V gene, CDR1 is MNHEY and CDR2 is SVGEGT. The V and J ends lost 6 bases and 3 bases respectively, with 12 bases between them.

Notes on this clonotype: Sequence at one end of the junction differs from germline and may be a read error. The chain links TRBV27 to TRBJ2-1, with 7 bases aligning to TRBD2. The CDR3 has 15 amino acids. Germline CDR1 reads MNHEY; CDR2 reads SMNVEV (reference sequence). The CDR3 here is CVSNELAAPYNEQFF. CDR3 bases: TGTGTCAGCAACGAGCTAGCGGCTCCCTACAATGAGCAGTTCTTC.

The genes are TRBV7-2 and TRBJ2-3, with 10 bases matching TRBD2. The CDR3 extends over 17 amino acids. V was pared by 3 bases and J by 1 base, with 7 bases of the junction left unmatched. Looked up from germline, CDR1 is SGHTA and CDR2 is FQGNSA. The CDR3 region is CASSFRALAGGTDTQYF. CDR3 DNA: TGTGCCAGCAGCTTCCGGGCGCTAGCGGGAGGCACAGATACGCAGTATTTT.

This clonotype was seen a single time. The genes are TRBV7-3 and TRBJ2-5; TRBD2 matches 10 bases. Germline V gene lookup returns CDR1 SGHTA and CDR2 FQGTGA. V shed 1 base and J 11 bases; nucleotides not matched to a gene: 16. The CDR3 contains 17 residues. The CDR3 loop is CASSLRPRTSGYNEQYF. CDR3 nucleotides: TGTGCCAGCAGCTTAAGACCCCGGACTAGCGGTTACAATGAGCAGTACTTC.